The next 20 T cell receptor beta chains were all read from a single sample in a study of T cells after yellow fever vaccination. TCRdb processed the 5' RACE reads anew with MiXCR; each CDR3 protein has one entry. The data hold approximately 510,000 distinct CDR3 sequences, with 21% observed a single time. The sequencing used PBMCs, collected roughly 20 days after the first yellow fever vaccination. These receptors all stem from a man aged 18 to 35 who received the YFV17D yellow fever vaccine.

The V gene is TRBV28, the J gene TRBJ2-7; D is unresolved. Per germline, CDR1 MDHEN and CDR2 SYDVKM. The V end was cut by 4 bases, the J end by 12 bases, with 22 bases between. The CDR3 loop spans 14 amino acids. The CDR3 bases are TGTGCCAGCAGTTCTCAGGACGGAGTACTTCCTAGGTACGTC. It is translated as CASSSQDGVLPRYV.

The chain combines TRBV5-4 with TRBJ2-4; D may be TRBD2 (6 bases). The ends were cut back, 0 bases at V and 6 bases at J, with 10 bases in the middle. In germline, CDR1 is SGHNT, CDR2 YYREEE (reference sequence). CDR3 length equals 14 residues. The CDR3 loop is CASSLGGVGNIQYF. The CDR3 nucleotides are TGTGCCAGCAGCTTGGGCGGGGTGGGAAACATTCAGTACTTC.

This clonotype occurred a few times. The rearrangement joins TRBV28 to TRBJ1-3; D gene unclear. Germline assignment: CDR1 MDHEN and CDR2 SYDVKM. V lost 7 bases and J 1 base, leaving 5 bases between the germline ends. The CDR3 contains 12 residues. CDR3 residues: CASMTSGNTIYF. The CDR3 DNA reads as TGTGCCAGCATGACTTCTGGAAACACCATATATTTT.

This clonotype has only a few counts. This chain links TRBV30 with TRBJ2-2; the D gene is possibly TRBD1 (6 bases). With 5 bases removed from V and 5 bases from J, the gap between germline ends came to 18 bases. This CDR3 has 15 amino acids. Germline assignment: CDR1 GTSNPN and CDR2 SVGIG (reference sequence). The CDR3 sequence: CAWRAGVLRTGELFF. The CDR3 region has the DNA TGTGCCTGGCGGGCAGGGGTATTACGAACCGGGGAGCTGTTTTTT.

The genes are TRBV6-5 and TRBJ1-2, with D unclear. Between the trimmed V and J ends, which lost 1 base and 3 bases, there was a span of 21 bases. The CDR3 totals 18 residues. Germline V gene data show CDR1 as MNHEY and CDR2 as SVGAGI. The CDR3 here is CASSYFRPSTPRDYGYTF. In DNA, the CDR3 is TGTGCCAGCAGTTACTTTCGTCCGTCGACCCCCCGGGACTATGGCTACACCTTC.

This clonotype has just a few counts. The V call is TRBV19, the J call TRBJ1-5; D may be TRBD1 (5 bases). This CDR3 region has 16 residues. Germline assignment: CDR1 LNHDA and CDR2 SQIVND (reference sequence). Trimming stripped 6 bases from V and 0 bases from J, with 15 bases between. The DNA for the CDR3 is TGTGCCAGTAGCCCTGATTACGGGGGTAGCAATCAGCCCCAGCATTTT. Encoded protein: CASSPDYGGSNQPQHF.

This clonotype was counted many times. This chain uses TRBV12-3 or TRBV12-4 with TRBJ1-3; unclear D gene. Trimming cost V 5 bases and J 3 bases, with 11 bases left between them. This CDR3 has 14 residues. In DNA, the CDR3 is TGTGCCAGCAGTCCGTCGGCGGGTGGAAACACCATATATTTT. It translates to CASSPSAGGNTIYF.

This clonotype was found a few times. V and J are TRBV4-1 and TRBJ2-1; 10 bases line up with TRBD1. This CDR3 contains 15 residues. Unmatched junction bases numbered 4, after V lost 4 bases and J lost 4 bases. Germline CDR1 MGHRA, CDR2 YSYEKL. In DNA, the CDR3 is TGCGCCAGCAGCCCAGGACAGGGGGTTTACAATGAGCAGTTCTTC. Translated: CASSPGQGVYNEQFF.

This clonotype was counted only a few times. The chain employs TRBV29-1 and TRBJ2-5; D is unclear. Trimming took 0 bases from V and 3 from J, leaving 11 bases between them. CDR1 is SQVTM, CDR2 ANQGSEA, per germline. The CDR3 consists of 14 residues. Here the CDR3 reads CSVEDLQVEETQYF. The CDR3 DNA reads as TGCAGCGTTGAAGATCTCCAGGTGGAAGAGACCCAGTACTTC.

The chain is built from TRBV20-1 and TRBJ2-7; 9 bases match TRBD1. This CDR3 is 15 amino acids long. Germline V gene lookup returns CDR1 DFQATT and CDR2 SNEGSKA (reference sequence). V dropped 7 bases and J dropped 5; count of bases not matched to a gene: 15. CDR3: CSGTTGGTRLDEQYF. CDR3 coding DNA: TGCAGTGGGACAACAGGGGGCACCCGACTTGACGAGCAGTACTTC.

The sample holds a few counts of this clonotype. This chain connects TRBV12-3 or TRBV12-4 to TRBJ2-7, with 7 bases fitting TRBD2. CDR3 size: 12 residues. V trimming: 6 bases; J trimming: 9 bases; junction bases outside the gene matches: 8. The CDR3 is CASSPFGGRQYF. Here the CDR3 DNA reads TGTGCCAGCAGCCCCTTCGGGGGGAGGCAGTACTTC.

This clonotype was detected a few times. V is TRBV12-3 or TRBV12-4 and J is TRBJ1-2, with D uncertain. The CDR3 totals 13 residues. The V and J ends lost 1 base and 4 bases respectively, with 7 bases between them. In DNA form, the CDR3 reads TGTGCCAGCAGTTTAGAACAGAGCTATGGCTACACCTTC. As protein: CASSLEQSYGYTF.

J is TRBJ2-5 and V is TRBV3-1, with TRBD2 as a possible D gene (5 bases). The CDR3 is made up of 15 amino acids. Trimming removed 4 bases at V and 4 bases at J, with 16 bases between. The germline V gene has CDR1 LGHDT and CDR2 YNNKEL (reference sequence). The CDR3 nucleotides read TGTGCCAGCAGCCCCGGAGGTGGATGGGGAGAGACCCAGTACTTC. It translates to CASSPGGGWGETQYF.

This clonotype was seen a handful of times. This chain uses TRBV29-1 with TRBJ2-3; unclear D gene. The CDR3 covers 14 residues. V lost 6 bases, J lost 0 bases, and 13 bases lay in between. Germline V CDR1 and CDR2: SQVTM, ANQGSEA. CDR3 sequence (DNA): TGCAGCGTCGAGACTGGAATTAGCACAGATACGCAGTATTTT. Amino acids: CSVETGISTDTQYF.

The chain is built from TRBV12-5 and TRBJ2-1; the D gene could be TRBD1 or TRBD2 (6 bases each). CDR3 length: 14 amino acids. Trimming removed 5 bases from V and 1 base from J, with 9 bases in between. CDR1 and CDR2 (germline): LGHNT, FRNRAP. CDR3 residues: CASGTGASYNEQFF. The CDR3 DNA is TGTGCTAGTGGTACGGGGGCTTCCTACAATGAGCAGTTCTTC.

V is TRBV24-1 and J is TRBJ2-1, with D hard to call. Trimming left V 5 bases short and J 6 bases short, with 10 bases between. Germline V CDR1 and CDR2: KGHDR, SFDVKD. This CDR3 comprises 13 residues. CDR3 protein: CATSGRWGNEQFF. The CDR3 DNA is TGTGCCACCAGTGGTAGGTGGGGCAATGAGCAGTTCTTC.

The genes are TRBV3-1 and TRBJ2-1; 10 nucleotides match TRBD2. The germline V gene has CDR1 LGHDT and CDR2 YNNKEL (reference sequence). The CDR3 length is 15 residues. After removal of 0 bases from V and 12 bases from J, the junction contained 8 bases not matched to a gene. The CDR3 DNA is TGTGCCAGCAGCCAAGATAGGGCTAGCGGGGGAATGCAGTTCTTC. Translated, it gives CASSQDRASGGMQFF.

This clonotype showed up many times. V gene TRBV10-3 combines with J gene TRBJ2-3; D ambiguous. The CDR3 length is 16 residues. V was pared by 0 bases and J by 2 bases, with 12 bases between. CDR1 and CDR2 (germline): ENHRY, SYGVKD. The CDR3 loop reads CAISESEESVTDTQYF. The CDR3 coding sequence is TGTGCCATCAGTGAGTCTGAGGAGTCCGTCACAGATACGCAGTATTTT.

This clonotype occurred a few times. The chain recombines TRBV7-2 with TRBJ2-7; D is perhaps TRBD2 (7 bases). Germline CDR1 SGHTA, CDR2 FQGNSA. The CDR3 extends over 17 amino acids. Deletions cut 5 bases from V and 4 bases from J, with 24 bases between. CDR3 loop: CASSPRRGGGFRYEQYF. The CDR3 nucleotides read TGTGCCAGCAGCCCCCGAAGAGGGGGGGGTTTTAGGTACGAGCAGTACTTC. Full variable domain (missing parts from reference TRBV7-2 and TRBJ2-7): GAGVSQSPSNKVTEKGKDVELRCDPISGHTALYWYRQSLGQGLEFLIYFQGNSAPDKSGLPSDRFSAERTGGSVSTLTIQRTQQEDSAVYLCASSPRRGGGFRYEQYFGPGTRLTVT.

The chain carries TRBV6-6 and TRBJ1-6; D possibly corresponds to TRBD1 (5 bases). The germline gives CDR1 MNHNY, CDR2 SVGAGI (reference sequence). The CDR3 has 13 residues. With 8 bases removed from V and 4 bases from J, the gap between germline ends came to 9 bases. The CDR3 DNA is TGTGCCAGCGCGGGGCTATATAATTCACCCCTCCACTTT. As protein: CASAGLYNSPLHF.